Listed here is a single TCR beta chain. The table came from immunoSEQ multiplex PCR; TCRdb's copy has only in-frame clones and leaves some out. The repertoire holds about 140,000 clones, with 65% to 85% as singletons. These data are taken from a study of blood T cell repertoires in COVID-19. Looking at the study overall: T cells, B-cell-depleted T cells, or PBMCs provided the cDNA or gDNA that served as material.

Germline V lookup: CDR1 MNHEY, CDR2 SVGEGT. The CDR3 consists of 15 residues. V was trimmed by 3 bases and J by 2 bases, leaving 11 bases between them. Residents of 20 to 25 US areas, aged roughly 18 to 89 years, made up the participants. Assignments of participants to cohorts depended upon their own reported clinical history. This receptor was identified in a man in his 70s who had been exposed to COVID-19. V gene TRBV6-2 or TRBV6-3 combines with J gene TRBJ2-1; D perhaps matches TRBD2 (5 bases). Sequencing was carried out using PBMCs or T cells enriched from blood (not recorded which). DNA of the CDR3: TGTGCCAGCAGTTATGGAGCGGATCCCTACAATGAGCAGTTCTTC. It is translated as CASSYGADPYNEQFF.